This entry features one T cell receptor beta chain sequence. The record originates from a study of technical replicates of blood from four donors. This CDR3 has 16 residues. Germline V gives CDR1 LGHNA, CDR2 YSLEER. Trimming pared 1 base from V and 1 base from J, leaving 11 bases between. Libraries were prepared by immunoSEQ multiplex PCR; TCRdb keeps only in-frame clonotypes and omits some of them. The sample lists tens of thousands of clones; roughly 93% were seen once. This chain links TRBV4-3 with TRBJ2-1; D remains ambiguous. The sequencing sample was made of T cells isolated from PBMCs. The source is a human donor in good health. The chain's CDR3 is CASSQGSWRSYNEQFF. CDR3 coding DNA: TGCGCCAGCAGCCAAGGCTCGTGGAGATCCTACAATGAGCAGTTCTTC.